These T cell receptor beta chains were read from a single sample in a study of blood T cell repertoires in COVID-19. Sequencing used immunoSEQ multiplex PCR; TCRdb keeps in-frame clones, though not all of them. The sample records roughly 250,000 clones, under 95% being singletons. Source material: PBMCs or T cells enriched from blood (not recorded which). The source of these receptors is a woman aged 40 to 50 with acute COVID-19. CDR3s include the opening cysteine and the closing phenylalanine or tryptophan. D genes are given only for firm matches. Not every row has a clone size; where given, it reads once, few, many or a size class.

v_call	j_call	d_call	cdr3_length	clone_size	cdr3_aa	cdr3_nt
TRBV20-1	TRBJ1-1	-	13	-	CSASFGRRTEAFF	TGCAGTGCTAGTTTCGGTAGGAGGACTGAAGCTTTCTTT
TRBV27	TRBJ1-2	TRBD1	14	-	CASSPDRVGYGYTF	TGTGCCAGCAGTCCTGACAGGGTTGGCTATGGCTACACCTTC
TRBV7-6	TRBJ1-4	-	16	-	CASSLGGHATNEKLFF	TGTGCCAGCAGCTTAGGAGGGCATGCAACTAATGAAAAACTGTTTTTT
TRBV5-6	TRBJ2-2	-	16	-	CASSLTGRGYTGELFF	TGTGCCAGCAGCTTGACAGGGAGGGGATACACCGGGGAGCTGTTTTTT
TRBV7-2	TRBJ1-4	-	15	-	CASSLGRGTNEKLFF	TGTGCCAGCAGCTTAGGGAGGGGAACTAATGAAAAACTGTTTTTT
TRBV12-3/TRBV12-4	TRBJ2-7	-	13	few	CASSLKVGGEQYF	TGTGCCAGCAGTTTAAAAGTCGGTGGCGAGCAGTACTTC
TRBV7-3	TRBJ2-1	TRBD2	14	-	CASSIDSGRGEQFF	TGTGCCAGCAGCATCGATAGCGGGAGAGGCGAGCAGTTCTTC
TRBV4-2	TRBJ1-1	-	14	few	CASSRLDRNTEAFF	TGTGCCAGCAGCCGATTGGACAGGAACACTGAAGCTTTCTTT
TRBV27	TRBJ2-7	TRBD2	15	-	CASRGTSGSSYEQYF	TGTGCCAGCAGAGGGACTAGCGGAAGCTCCTACGAGCAGTACTTC
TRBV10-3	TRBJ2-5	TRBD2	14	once	CATGTSGSTETQYF	TGTGCCACTGGGACTAGCGGGAGTACTGAGACCCAGTACTTC
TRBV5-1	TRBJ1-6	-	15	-	CASSLGPGVESPLHF	TGCGCCAGCAGCTTGGGCCCAGGGGTGGAGTCACCCCTCCACTTT
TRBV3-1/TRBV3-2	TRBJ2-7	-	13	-	CASSHRGAGEQYF	TGTGCCAGCAGCCACAGAGGGGCGGGGGAGCAGTACTTC
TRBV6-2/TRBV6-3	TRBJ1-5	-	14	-	CASSYRGSHQPQHF	TGTGCCAGCAGTTATCGGGGGTCCCATCAGCCCCAGCATTTT
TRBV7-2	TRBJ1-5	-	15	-	CASSLGSGSNQPQHF	TGTGCCAGCAGCTTGGGGTCAGGGAGCAATCAGCCCCAGCATTTT
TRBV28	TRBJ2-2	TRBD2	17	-	CASSIGLVGLNTGELFF	TGTGCCAGCAGTATAGGACTAGTGGGTTTGAACACCGGGGAGCTGTTTTTT
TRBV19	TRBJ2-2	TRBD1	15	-	CASTTPDRATGELFF	TGTGCCAGTACAACACCGGACAGGGCCACCGGGGAGCTGTTTTTT
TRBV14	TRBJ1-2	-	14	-	CASSQGAGWNGYTF	TGTGCCAGCAGCCAAGGTGCGGGGTGGAATGGCTACACCTTC
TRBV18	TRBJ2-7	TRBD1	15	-	CASSPARQGAGEQYF	TGTGCCAGCTCACCAGCCCGACAGGGCGCGGGCGAGCAGTACTTC
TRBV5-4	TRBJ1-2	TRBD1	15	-	CASSFAGTGNYGYTF	TGTGCCAGCAGCTTCGCCGGGACAGGGAACTATGGCTACACCTTC
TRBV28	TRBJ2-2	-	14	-	CASSLKQNTGELFF	TGTGCCAGCAGTTTAAAACAGAACACCGGGGAGCTGTTTTTT
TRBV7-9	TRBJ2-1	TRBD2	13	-	CASSRTSWNEQFF	TGTGCCAGCAGCCGGACTAGCTGGAATGAGCAGTTCTTC
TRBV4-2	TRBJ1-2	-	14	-	CASSQEYGVDGYTF	TGTGCCAGCAGCCAAGAATACGGGGTGGATGGCTACACCTTC
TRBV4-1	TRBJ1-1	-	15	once	CASSLPTVANTEAFF	TGCGCCAGCAGCCTACCGACAGTGGCGAACACTGAAGCTTTCTTT
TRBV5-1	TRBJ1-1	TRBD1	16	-	CASSLGTGITRAEAFF	TGCGCCAGCAGCCTCGGGACAGGGATTACCAGGGCTGAAGCTTTCTTT
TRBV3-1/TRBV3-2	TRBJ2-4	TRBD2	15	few	CASRSGGAAKNIQYF	TGTGCCAGCAGGAGCGGGGGGGCGGCCAAAAACATTCAGTACTTC
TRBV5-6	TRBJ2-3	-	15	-	CASSLDRQLTDTQYF	TGTGCCAGCAGCTTGGACCGACAGCTCACAGATACGCAGTATTTT
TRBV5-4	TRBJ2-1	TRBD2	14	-	CASSLERGRNEQFF	TGTGCCAGCAGCTTGGAGCGGGGGAGGAATGAGCAGTTCTTC
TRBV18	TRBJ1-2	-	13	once	CASSPDRTYGYTF	TGTGCCAGCTCACCAGACAGAACTTATGGCTACACCTTC
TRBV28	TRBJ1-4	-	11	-	CASLGNEKLFF	TGTGCCAGCCTCGGTAATGAAAAACTGTTTTTT
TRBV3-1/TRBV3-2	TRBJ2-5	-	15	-	CASSQGLQDSETQYF	TGTGCCAGCAGCCAAGGTTTGCAGGATTCAGAGACCCAGTACTTC
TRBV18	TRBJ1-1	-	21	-	CASSPFAPIQMRVRMNTEAFF	TGTGCCAGCTCCCCTTTCGCCCCAATCCAGATGAGGGTACGGATGAACACTGAAGCTTTCTTT
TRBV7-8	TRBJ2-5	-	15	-	CASSYSGEPKETQYF	TGTGCCAGCAGCTATTCCGGGGAGCCGAAAGAGACCCAGTACTTC
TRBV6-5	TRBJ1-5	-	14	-	CASSYWQGGQPQHF	TGTGCCAGCAGTTACTGGCAGGGAGGGCAGCCCCAGCATTTT
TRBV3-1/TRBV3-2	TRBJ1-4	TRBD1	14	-	CASSYRTGGEKLFF	TGTGCCAGCAGCTATCGGACAGGGGGTGAAAAACTGTTTTTT
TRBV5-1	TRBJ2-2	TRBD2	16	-	CASSFYSGRANGELFF	TGCGCCAGCAGCTTCTATAGCGGGAGGGCCAACGGGGAGCTGTTTTTT
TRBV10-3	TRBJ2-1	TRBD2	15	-	CAISKASGRYNEQFF	TGTGCCATCAGTAAGGCTAGCGGGAGGTACAATGAGCAGTTCTTC
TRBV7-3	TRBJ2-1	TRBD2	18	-	CASSLEAGGTSGRYEQFF	TGTGCCAGCAGCTTAGAGGCTGGAGGGACTAGCGGGAGATATGAGCAGTTCTTC
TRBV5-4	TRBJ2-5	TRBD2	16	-	CASSRRTSGLQETQYF	TGTGCCAGCAGCCGCCGGACTAGCGGACTCCAAGAGACCCAGTACTTC
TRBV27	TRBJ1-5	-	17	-	CASSLKGNRFSNQPQHF	TGTGCCAGCAGTCTCAAGGGGAATCGGTTCAGCAATCAGCCCCAGCATTTT
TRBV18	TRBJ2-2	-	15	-	CASSPTDRNTGELFF	TGTGCCAGCTCACCAACGGACAGAAACACCGGGGAGCTGTTTTTT
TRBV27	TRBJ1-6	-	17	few	CASSLSSGGSYNSPLHF	TGTGCCAGCAGTTTATCGTCCGGGGGCTCCTATAATTCACCCCTCCACTTT
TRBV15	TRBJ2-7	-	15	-	CATSRDPGFAYEQYF	TGTGCCACCAGCAGAGATCCCGGGTTTGCCTACGAGCAGTACTTC
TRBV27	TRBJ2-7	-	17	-	CASSLSGSLREPYEQYF	TGTGCCAGCAGTTTATCGGGGTCTTTGCGGGAACCCTACGAGCAGTACTTC
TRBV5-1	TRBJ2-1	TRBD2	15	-	CASSQTSGSYNEQFF	TGCGCCAGCAGCCAGACTAGCGGCTCCTACAATGAGCAGTTCTTC
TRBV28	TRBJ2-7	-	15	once	CASSLGGTLSYEQYF	TGTGCCAGCAGTCTCGGAGGGACGTTATCCTACGAGCAGTACTTC
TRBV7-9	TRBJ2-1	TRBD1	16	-	CASSSYGQGAADEQFF	TGTGCCAGCAGCTCGTACGGACAGGGGGCGGCTGATGAGCAGTTCTTC
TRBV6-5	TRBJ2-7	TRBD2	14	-	CASLIAGYSYEQYF	TGTGCCAGCCTTATAGCGGGGTACTCCTACGAGCAGTACTTC
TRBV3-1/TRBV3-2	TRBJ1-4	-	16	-	CASSRTDVVTNEKLFF	TGTGCCAGCAGCCGGACAGACGTCGTAACCAATGAAAAACTGTTTTTT
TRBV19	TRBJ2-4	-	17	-	CASSNIWEGLAKNIQYF	TGTGCCAGTAGTAACATATGGGAAGGACTAGCCAAAAACATTCAGTACTTC
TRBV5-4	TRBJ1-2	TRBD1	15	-	CASSFKGQQLYGYTF	TGTGCCAGCAGCTTTAAGGGACAGCAGCTCTATGGCTACACCTTC
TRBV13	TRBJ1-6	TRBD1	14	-	CASSLRQGGSPLHF	TGTGCCAGCAGCTTAAGACAGGGTGGGTCACCCCTCCACTTT
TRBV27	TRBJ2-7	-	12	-	CASSFLGREQYF	TGTGCCAGCAGTTTCCTTGGCCGCGAGCAGTACTTC
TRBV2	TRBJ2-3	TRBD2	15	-	CASGLATSGVDTQYF	TGTGCCAGCGGACTCGCTACTAGCGGGGTGGATACGCAGTATTTT
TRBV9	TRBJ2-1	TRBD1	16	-	CASSRTGATPDNEQFF	TGTGCCAGCAGCCGGACAGGAGCGACCCCTGACAATGAGCAGTTCTTC
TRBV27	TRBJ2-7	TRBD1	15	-	CASRIRDRGSYEQYF	TGTGCCAGCAGGATCCGGGACAGGGGCTCCTACGAGCAGTACTTC
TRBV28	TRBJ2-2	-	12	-	CASSPDTGELFF	TGTGCCAGCAGTCCCGACACCGGGGAGCTGTTTTTT
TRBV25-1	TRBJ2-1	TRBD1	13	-	CASRWDRGAEQFF	TGTGCCAGCAGGTGGGACAGGGGGGCTGAGCAGTTCTTC
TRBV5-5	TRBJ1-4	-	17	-	CASSLAGERRTNEKLFF	TGTGCCAGCAGCTTGGCCGGGGAAAGGAGGACTAATGAAAAACTGTTTTTT
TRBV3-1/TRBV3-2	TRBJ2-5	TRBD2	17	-	CASSQPSTSGIKETQYF	TGTGCCAGCAGCCAACCCTCGACTAGCGGAATAAAAGAGACCCAGTACTTC